The TCR beta chain described here comes from a study of T-cell memory formation after mild COVID-19. This CDR3 is 12 amino acids long. CDR1 is SNHLY and CDR2 is FYNNEI in the germline V gene. V dropped 8 bases and J dropped 3; count of bases not matched to a gene: 4. TCRdb reprocessed the 5' RACE reads via MiXCR and lists one record per CDR3 protein. The profile covers 300,000 to 400,000 distinct CDR3 sequences, with roughly 15% appearing a single time and more than 20% taken by the ten largest. This clonotype was sampled from a man younger than 35 who had mild COVID-19 (a few samples of this study predate the infection). Cell type and time point are not known. The material sequenced was PBMCs or a T cell subset sorted from them (not recorded which). The chain employs TRBV2 and TRBJ2-7, with 7 bases that match TRBD1. The CDR3, as DNA: TGTGCCAGCCACGGACAGGTCTACGAGCAGTACTTC. This gives the protein CASHGQVYEQYF.